This T cell receptor (beta chain) appears in the sequencing data of a study of cytomegalovirus exposure and HLA in healthy donors. Study-level results: Later, an analysis found that TCR clusters from the first cohort tended to co-occur in the 130 or so validation repertoires.

Some clones are missing from TCRdb's copy, which holds only in-frame ones; the method was immunoSEQ multiplex PCR. The sample carries 120,000 to 150,000 clones, roughly 87% recorded once. On this clone itself: The antigen is unknown.

Germline CDR1 reads LNHNV; CDR2 reads YYDKDF (reference sequence). V was shortened by 0 bases and J by 11 bases, with 7 bases between the two germline ends. The CDR3 length is 11 residues. The origin of this receptor is a man aged 18 to 35 in good health and CMV-seropositive. J is TRBJ1-1 and V is TRBV15, with D hard to call. The material sequenced was PBMCs. For the CDR3, the DNA is TGTGCCACCAGCAGAGAAACCGGGGCTTTCTTT. Encoded protein: CATSRETGAFF.